Many counts were recorded for the clone carrying this TCR beta chain. Its antigen remains unknown. The data stem from a study of T cells in Graves' hyperthyroidism and ophthalmopathy. Overall study findings and caveats: Most clonotypes expanded in thyroid above 0.001 were likewise present in blood.

Germline CDR1 is MNHEY and CDR2 is SMNVEV (reference sequence). The CDR3 has 15 amino acids. Trimming removed 3 bases at V and 9 bases at J, with 18 bases between. Authors of the study amplified TCR beta CDR3 regions from RNA transcripts. The TCR CDR3 first-round RT-PCR relied on the HTBI primer set. One entry per CDR3 protein, called by TCRdb with MiXCR from the multiplex PCR reads. The sample yields approximately 600,000 distinct CDR3 sequences, 12% to 15% seen once. Diagnoses rested on clinical symptoms, serum thyroxine and TRAb, thyroid ultrasound and orbital computed tomography. From less than 13 ml of fresh peripheral blood, PBMCs were isolated.

The V gene is TRBV27, the J gene TRBJ2-1; no clear D gene. The sequenced material came from blood. The TCR comes from a woman in her late teens or twenties with Graves' ophthalmopathy. This chain's CDR3 is CASSFVAFPGSEQFF. The CDR3 DNA follows: TGTGCCAGCAGTTTTGTGGCTTTTCCGGGCAGTGAGCAGTTCTTC.